This T cell receptor beta chain was sequenced for a study of T cell responses to AZD1222 COVID-19 vaccine. The V end was cut by 7 bases, the J end by 7 bases, with 2 bases between. There are 8 residues in the CDR3. Germline CDR1 SQVTM, CDR2 ANQGSEA. Broader study findings: Repertoires were obtained solely post-peak T cell response.

The repertoire was sequenced with immunoSEQ multiplex PCR; TCRdb's copy has only in-frame clones and lacks some. The table lists 98,000 or so clones, approximately 88% of them singletons. A remark on this clone: Its matching antigen is unknown.

It was second doses at about 4 or about 12 weeks that were pooled. V and J are TRBV29-1 and TRBJ2-1; D call uncertain. Source: peripheral blood, taken 28 days after the second AZD1222 dose. The TCR comes from an adult who received the AZD1222 COVID-19 vaccine. The CDR3 DNA reads TGCAGCGCTAATGAGCAGTTCTTC. Protein sequence: CSANEQFF.